The 14 T cell receptor beta chains given below trace back to one sample, sequenced in a study of control samples from healthy donors and cancer patients. The table came from immunoSEQ multiplex PCR; TCRdb's copy has only in-frame clones and leaves some out. The sample holds roughly 100,000 clones, 92% seen once. Sequencing was done on a sample of blood. These TCRs come from a human donor in good health. The donor label of this sample is uncertain.

This clone was recorded a few times. CDR3 sequence reads: CASSQEPWGETQYF. The CDR3 DNA reads as TGTGCCAGCAGCCAAGAACCTTGGGGGGAGACCCAGTACTTC. The chain has TRBV14 and TRBJ2-5; D tentatively reads TRBD1 or TRBD2 (5 bases each). The CDR3 covers 14 residues. Germline V gives CDR1 SGHDN, CDR2 FVKESK. Trimming stripped 0 bases from V and 5 bases from J, with 10 bases between. Together with reference TRBV14 and TRBJ2-5, the CDR3 gives the full variable domain: EAGVTQFPSHSVIEKGQTVTLRCDPISGHDNLYWYRRVMGKEIKFLLHFVKESKQDESGMPNNRFLAERTGGTYSTLKVQPAELEDSGVYFCASSQEPWGETQYFGPGTRLLVL.

V gene TRBV15 combines with J gene TRBJ1-1; no definite D call. Germline values: CDR1 LNHNV, CDR2 YYDKDF (reference sequence). V was clipped by 5 bases and J by 1 base, with 14 bases between them. The CDR3 sequence is 15 residues long. The CDR3 DNA follows: TGTGCCACCAGCGGGGATGGACGGGAGAACACTGAAGCTTTCTTT. Encoded protein: CATSGDGRENTEAFF.

The chain employs TRBV28 and TRBJ1-3, with 7 bases lining up with TRBD1. V was clipped by 7 bases and J by 2 bases; unmatched bases: 2. The CDR3 totals 13 residues. Germline values: CDR1 MDHEN, CDR2 SYDVKM. Here the CDR3 reads CASNRGPGNTIYF. The DNA for the CDR3 is TGTGCCAGCAACAGGGGCCCTGGAAACACCATATATTTT.

V gene TRBV9 combines with J gene TRBJ2-4; 12 bases agree with TRBD2. J lost 0 bases, V lost 8 bases, and 12 bases had no gene match. The CDR3 contains 18 residues. Germline loops: CDR1 SGDLS, CDR2 YYNGEE. CDR3 coding DNA: TGTGCCAGTTGGGCTGGGCTAGCGGGGGGGCCAGCCAAAAACATTCAGTACTTC. Its translation: CASWAGLAGGPAKNIQYF.

J is TRBJ2-1 and V is TRBV5-5; D uncertain. The V end lost 4 bases, the J end lost 2 bases, and 7 bases lay between the germline ends. CDR3 length: 13 residues. Germline V gene data show CDR1 as SGHKS and CDR2 as YYEKEE (reference sequence). The CDR3 coding sequence is TGTGCCAGCAGCCGTGACACCTACAATGAGCAGTTCTTC. Translating gives CASSRDTYNEQFF.

V and J are TRBV18 and TRBJ2-7; maybe TRBD1 (6 bases). CDR3 size: 14 residues. Looked up from germline, CDR1 is KGHSH and CDR2 is LQKENI. V was clipped by 2 bases and J by 5 bases, with 13 bases between them. The CDR3 is CASSPIAGAHEQYV. The CDR3 region has the DNA TGTGCCAGCTCACCAATCGCAGGGGCTCACGAGCAGTACGTC.

The chain links TRBV24-1 to TRBJ2-1; TRBD1 matches 8 bases. After removal of 4 bases from V and 6 bases from J, the junction contained 7 bases not matched to a gene. Germline CDR1 and CDR2: KGHDR and SFDVKD. The CDR3 contains 15 residues. The chain's CDR3 is CATSDPGQASNEQFF. CDR3 bases: TGTGCCACCAGTGACCCGGGACAGGCGTCCAATGAGCAGTTCTTC.

This sequence joins TRBV28 and TRBJ2-3; D not certain. This CDR3 is 12 amino acids long. V was trimmed by 4 bases and J by 2 bases, leaving 4 bases between them. The germline V gene has CDR1 MDHEN and CDR2 SYDVKM. The CDR3 coding sequence is TGTGCCAGCAGTTCCGACACAGATACGCAGTATTTT. Encoded protein: CASSSDTDTQYF.

This rearrangement joins TRBV29-1 to TRBJ2-7; a possible D gene is TRBD1 (5 bases). Trimming cost V 2 bases and J 5 bases, with 7 bases left between them. The CDR3 is made up of 11 amino acids. Germline CDR1 and CDR2: SQVTM and ANQGSEA. This CDR3 is CSVEQGNEQYV. DNA of the CDR3: TGCAGCGTTGAACAGGGTAACGAGCAGTACGTC.

The V and J genes are TRBV3-1 (or the pseudogene TRBV3-2) and TRBJ1-2; D not certain. Germline CDR1 LGHDT, CDR2 YNNKEL (reference sequence). With 0 bases removed from V and 5 bases from J, the gap between germline ends came to 7 bases. The CDR3 is 13 residues long. CDR3 in DNA: TGTGCCAGCAGCCAAGAGGGATTTTATGGCTACACCTTC. As protein: CASSQEGFYGYTF.

The chain combines TRBV19 with TRBJ1-2, with D hard to call. Germline V CDR1 and CDR2: LNHDA, SQIVND (reference sequence). Trimming left V 2 bases short and J 8 bases short, with 12 bases between. The CDR3 has 13 amino acids. This CDR3 is CASSIPPEQGYTF. CDR3 nucleotides: TGTGCCAGTAGTATACCCCCGGAACAGGGCTACACCTTC.

This clone was seen a single time. The chain carries TRBV9 and TRBJ2-3; D perhaps matches TRBD2 (6 bases). V dropped 0 bases and J dropped 2 bases, with 19 bases sitting between them. The CDR3 length is 18 residues. Germline lookup yields CDR1 SGDLS and CDR2 YYNGEE. CDR3 amino acids: CASSVAHSWRGITDTQYF. CDR3 bases: TGTGCCAGCAGCGTAGCCCACAGCTGGCGGGGCATCACAGATACGCAGTATTTT.

The J gene is TRBJ1-4, the V gene TRBV30; perhaps TRBD1 as D (6 bases). Germline V CDR1 and CDR2: GTSNPN, SVGIG (reference sequence). Trimming took 5 bases from V and 7 from J, leaving 11 bases between them. This CDR3 has 12 residues. CDR3 residues: CAWGGGFEKLFF. CDR3 DNA sequence: TGTGCCTGGGGAGGGGGGTTTGAAAAACTGTTTTTT.

The rearrangement joins TRBV5-1 to TRBJ1-2; tentatively, D is TRBD1 (5 bases). Germline V gene sequence: CDR1 SGHRS, CDR2 YFSETQ. Trimming took off 4 bases at V and 12 bases at J, with 19 bases between the two ends. This CDR3 comprises 13 residues. The CDR3 DNA reads TGCGCCAGCAGCCCCATTCCGGAGGGGTTAGACACCTTC. Translating gives CASSPIPEGLDTF.